What follows is one T cell receptor (beta chain) and its context. Its target is unknown. Generated by immunoSEQ multiplex PCR, the TCRdb table keeps only in-frame clones and is missing some. The table shows 15,000 to 20,000 clones, with 80% to 90% occurring only once. CDR1 and CDR2 from the germline V gene are SGHRS and YFSETQ. V lost 0 bases, J lost 8 bases, and 11 bases lay in between. The CDR3 totals 14 residues. This record comes from a study of PD-1 blockade in classical Hodgkin lymphoma. Study-wide points: Patients were excluded if nivolumab began under 1 year after ASCT (the autologous transplant). Diversity in CD4+ TCRs, unlike that measured in CD8+ TCRs, had risen significantly by C4D1. Prior therapy or disease activity may underlie the repertoire differences, whose causes remain undefined. The baseline diversity of complete responders showed similarity to that of newly diagnosed patients.

Regarding time point: cycle 4 day 1 (C4D1), after six to seven weeks of nivolumab. All patients experienced relapse after autologous stem cell transplantation, and brentuximab vedotin exposure was variable. This TCR derives from a human donor with classical Hodgkin lymphoma. The sequenced sample was peripheral blood mononuclear cells (PBMCs), obtained before the fourth cycle of nivolumab. The chain carries TRBV5-1 and TRBJ1-4; no clear D. The CDR3 DNA reads as TGCGCCAGCAGCTTGGCGTTTGACGGCGAAAAACTGTTTTTT. Residues: CASSLAFDGEKLFF.